This T cell receptor (beta chain) was profiled in a study of T cells in Graves' hyperthyroidism and ophthalmopathy. General observations from the study: The model made its ophthalmopathy prediction, and onset followed a median approximately six months later.

Amplification targeted TCR beta CDR3 regions from RNA transcripts. HTBI primers were the set used in a first-round RT-PCR of the TCR CDR3. In TCRdb, the multiplex PCR reads were re-called with MiXCR into one record per CDR3 protein. The sample has about 250,000 distinct CDR3 sequences; over 20% are singletons. In regard to this clonotype: No antigen is known for it.

V lost 5 bases to trimming and J lost 1 base; unmatched junction nucleotides: 8. Germline CDR1 reads MDHEN; CDR2 reads SYDVKM. The length of the CDR3 is 16 residues. The V gene is TRBV28, the J gene TRBJ2-1, with 7 bases fitting TRBD2. Sequenced material: blood. The receptor comes from a man aged 25 to 40 with Graves' ophthalmopathy. The chain's CDR3 is CASSPGLVRSYNEQFF. The CDR3 nucleotides read TGTGCCAGCAGTCCAGGACTAGTGCGATCCTACAATGAGCAGTTCTTC.